This T cell receptor (beta chain) was recorded in a study of molecular identifiers for immune sequencing clone quantification (dated by TCRdb to the late 2010s). Concerning the study at large: In a replicate experiment, RNA from approximately 22,000 or 94,000 naive CD8 T cells was split into five aliquots, four of which were sequenced. This methods study used CD8 T cells to benchmark TCR RNA copy counting and molecular-identifier clustering-based TCR repertoire sequencing (MIDCIRS).

Library construction relied on PCR. For sequencing, an Illumina HiSeq 4000 was employed. Bulk TCR libraries were made following a previously described method, with the TCR primers given in Table S5. The Qiagen AllPrep DNA/RNA kit was used to purify total RNA. Before analysis, reads from multiple sequencing runs of the same library were pooled. Under the source paper's analysis protocol: Reads were retained only if their TCR constant sequence matched exactly, and those retained reads were trimmed to 150 nt and grouped according to their 12-nt molecular barcodes. Within each barcode group, reads were sub-clustered at a 15% Levenshtein threshold, and quality-weighted consensus sequences were built per RNA molecule. Non-functional sequences were discarded, and so were lower-count sequences lying one edit away from another sequence. Based on a fit of two negative binomial distributions, barcode sub-clusters having less than 20% of the maximum read count were discarded. TCRdb passed the public sequencing reads through fastp at Q25 and MiXCR, retaining productive beta sequences. Rows merge per CDR3 protein into single entries with the most common DNA and genes. In this record, the V and J calls reflect TCRdb's handling and not the investigators' own analysis. The sample table holds fewer than 100,000 distinct CDR3 sequences, of which around 23% were seen once. More than 0.85% of the sample comes from the top ten.

General study outcomes and caveats: Modeling gave 3 to 3.5 recovered TCR RNA copies per cell versus approximately 9 by digital PCR, implying around 31% capture efficiency. Naive libraries contained spiked-in Jurkat TCR RNA (10 copies' worth), which is not part of the donor repertoire. Identical TCR molecules sharing a barcode could cause highly expanded clone sizes to be underestimated. In CMV-specific effector cells, clones with more than 20 RNA copies contained over 99% of molecules, whereas in naive cells such clones contained under 1% of molecules. When barcode sub-clustering was omitted, TCR diversity was inflated by chimeric consensus sequences, with chimeras reaching as high as 47%. Spiked-in Jurkat TCR RNA equivalent to a single cell was reported to be detectable even among 850,000 to 1,000,000 naive CD8 T cells.

A word on this clonotype: Its specific antigen is unknown. Nothing much larger sits one base from this clone, and base qualities are not available.

Its CDR3 holds 14 amino acids, cysteine through phenylalanine. The DNA shown is the 42-base CDR3, in frame from base 1. The junction shows trimming of 1 base on V and 4 bases on J, plus 9 bases between the germline ends. Reading the germline V gene gives CDR1 SGHAT and CDR2 FQNNGV. Libraries of naive CD8 T cells were built from about 21,000 to 970,000 sorted cells, with 10%, 30% or 50% of the purified RNA used. Naive CD8 T cells were FACS-sorted as CD8+CD4-CCR7+CD45RA+ on a BD FACSAria II into RLT Plus buffer. Detection sensitivity was tested by spiking Jurkat RNA equal to approximately 9 TCR copies' worth into samples containing 20,000-1,000,000 naive CD8 T cells. Enrichment of CD8 T cells was done with RosetteSep CD8+ T Cell Enrichment Cocktail plus Ficoll-Paque, and ACK red cell lysis came afterward.

The rearranged segments are TRBV11-2 and TRBJ2-3, with no reliable assignment of the D segment. The clonotype comes from a human donor in good health. Some libraries in this study had Jurkat cell RNA spiked in. Sequencing used naive CD8+ T cells from blood, with Jurkat cell RNA spiked in. In the paper's terms, the cell subset or site label means: FACS-sorted CD8+CD4-CCR7+CD45RA+ naive T cells. The nucleotides read TGTGCCAGCAGCTTAGTAGTTCAGTCAGATACGCAGTATTTT. The resulting protein is CASSLVVQSDTQYF.